The 24 T cell receptor beta chains below all came from one sample that was sequenced in a study of Graves' ophthalmopathy and Graves' hyperthyroidism listed by TCRdb under 2018. TCRdb shows the sequencer as Illumina HiSeq 2000. TCR beta CDR3 regions were amplified from RNA transcripts for repertoire sequencing. A first-round RT-PCR used HTBI primers with the Qiagen OneStep RT-PCR kit, followed by a second-round multiplex PCR, size selection and purification. The public reads were run again by TCRdb, first through fastp at Q25 and then through MiXCR, and only productive beta chains were kept. Rows merge per CDR3 protein into single entries with the most common DNA and genes. This sample has over a million distinct CDR3 sequences in its table, and 35% to 40% of those were observed once. The top ten constitute over 8.5% of the sample. Sequenced: peripheral blood or thyroid tissue (not recorded which). These receptors were obtained from an adult man with Graves' hyperthyroidism.

In its sample, this clonotype was seen many times. The rearrangement uses TRBV9 and TRBJ1-1, with a weak D call TRBD1 (5 bases). The CDR3 covers 13 residues. The V and J ends lost 4 bases and 10 bases respectively, with 17 bases between them. Per the germline V gene, CDR1 is SGDLS and CDR2 is YYNGEE. The CDR3 region is CASSPTYGAVAFF. The CDR3 DNA reads as TGTGCCAGCAGCCCTACATACGGGGCGGTAGCTTTCTTT.

The rearrangement uses TRBV7-2 and TRBJ1-1; D gene uncertain. The germline gives CDR1 SGHTA, CDR2 FQGNSA. The CDR3 spans 14 residues. The CDR3 coding sequence is TGTGCTAGAGCATTCGAGGTGATGAACACTGAAGCTTTCTTT. Protein sequence: CARAFEVMNTEAFF. Full variable domain (missing parts from reference TRBV7-2 and TRBJ1-1): GAGVSQSPSNKVTEKGKDVELRCDPISGHTALYWYRQSLGQGLEFLIYFQGNSAPDKSGLPSDRFSAERTGGSVSTLTIQRTQQEDSAVYLCARAFEVMNTEAFFGQGTRLTVV.

This clonotype was seen ten or more times. The V and J genes are TRBV5-1 and TRBJ1-3; no definite D call. Trimming left V 4 bases short and J 4 bases short, with 9 bases between. This CDR3 region has 13 residues. Germline V CDR1 and CDR2: SGHRS, YFSETQ. The CDR3 sequence is CASSREYGNTIYF. CDR3 in DNA: TGCGCCAGCAGCAGGGAATACGGAAACACCATATATTTT.

This chain links TRBV19 with TRBJ2-7, with TRBD1 matching over 12 bases. This CDR3 comprises 14 residues. Germline assignment: CDR1 LNHDA and CDR2 SQIVND (reference sequence). Germline trimming cut 6 bases from V and 6 bases from J; bases unmatched to any gene: 6. CDR3 bases: TGTGCCAGTAGCGCCGGGACAGGGGGCGGCGAGCAGTACTTC. Its protein product is CASSAGTGGGEQYF.

The rearrangement joins TRBV29-1 to TRBJ1-4; the D is unclear. The CDR3 spans 10 residues. The V end was cut by 4 bases, the J end by 10 bases, with 7 bases between. Germline V gene lookup returns CDR1 SQVTM and CDR2 ANQGSEA. The CDR3 protein is CSVAVGKLFF. For the CDR3, the DNA is TGCAGCGTTGCGGTGGGAAAACTGTTTTTT.

The chain carries TRBV7-3 and TRBJ2-2; weak D call: TRBD2 (5 bases). This CDR3 has 15 residues. Trimming left V 2 bases short and J 1 base short, with 8 bases between. The V gene's germline CDR1 is SGHTA and CDR2 FQGTGA. This CDR3 is CASSLRTLNTGELFF. CDR3 DNA sequence: TGTGCCAGCAGCTTACGGACTTTGAACACCGGGGAGCTGTTTTTT.

This clonotype was seen at least ten times. The chain links TRBV11-2 to TRBJ1-1; D is possibly TRBD1 (5 bases). Germline-derived CDR1 and CDR2 are SGHAT and FQNNGV. The V and J ends lost 4 bases and 7 bases respectively, with 16 bases between them. The CDR3 extends over 14 amino acids. CDR3 DNA sequence: TGTGCCAGCAGCTGGCAGCGGGGCTCCAGTGAAGCTTTCTTT. Its protein is CASSWQRGSSEAFF. The variable domain in full, completed from reference TRBV11-2 and TRBJ1-1, reads EAGVAQSPRYKIIEKRQSVAFWCNPISGHATLYWYQQILGQGPKLLIQFQNNGVVDDSQLPKDRFSAERLKGVDSTLKIQPAKLEDSAVYLCASSWQRGSSEAFFGQGTRLTVV.

This clonotype was recorded once. V is TRBV2 and J is TRBJ2-5; 11 bases agree with TRBD1. The CDR3 consists of 13 residues. The J segment lost 7 bases and the V segment lost 6 bases, leaving 4 bases of the junction unmatched. Germline CDR1 reads SNHLY; CDR2 reads FYNNEI. The CDR3 spells CASRGGTGGTQYF. In DNA, the CDR3 is TGTGCCAGCAGAGGGGGGACAGGGGGGACCCAGTACTTC.

This clonotype has a count of ten or more. The chain joins TRBV27 to TRBJ1-5, with 8 bases matching TRBD1. The junction had 9 bases not matched to a gene; V was cut back by 10 bases and J by 4 bases. This CDR3 is 14 amino acids long. CDR1 MNHEY and CDR2 SMNVEV come from the germline V gene (reference sequence). CDR3 nucleotides: TGTGCCACCTCGGACAGGGAGACGAATCAGCCCCAGCATTTT. Translation: CATSDRETNQPQHF.

The chain uses TRBV19 and TRBJ2-5, with D possibly TRBD1 on 6 matching bases. The germline gives CDR1 LNHDA, CDR2 SQIVND (reference sequence). This CDR3 has 16 amino acids. Trimming shortened V by 2 bases and J by 0 bases, and 13 bases separated the two germline ends. The CDR3 sequence is CASSIIWDNDQETQYF. The CDR3 DNA reads TGTGCCAGTAGTATAATCTGGGACAACGACCAAGAGACCCAGTACTTC.

With respect to this clonotype: Because the CDR3 is missing its conserved closing phenylalanine or tryptophan, this is likely a read error. It is unclear where the CDR3 begins or ends on the DNA, so no DNA is shown, and the CDR3 is as TCRdb lists it. The chain uses TRBV7-8 and TRBJ2-7; TRBD2, the table's D call, lacks a check against the DNA. The length of the CDR3 is 13 amino acids, counting both ends. Per germline, CDR1 SGHVS and CDR2 FQNEAQ. CDR3 residues: CASSPGTSSRRYS.

This clonotype was detected only once. The chain uses TRBV7-2 and TRBJ2-2; 13 nucleotides line up with TRBD2. The ends lost 5 bases at V and 5 bases at J; junction bases unmatched: 8. The CDR3 has 17 residues. CDR1 and CDR2 (germline): SGHTA, FQGNSA. The CDR3 coding sequence is TGTGCCAGCAGCCCCTGGACTAGCGGGAGATTTACCGGGGAGCTGTTTTTT. This translates into CASSPWTSGRFTGELFF. Complete variable domain (other parts from reference TRBV7-2 and TRBJ2-2): GAGVSQSPSNKVTEKGKDVELRCDPISGHTALYWYRQSLGQGLEFLIYFQGNSAPDKSGLPSDRFSAERTGGSVSTLTIQRTQQEDSAVYLCASSPWTSGRFTGELFFGEGSRLTVL.

The chain employs TRBV6-1 and TRBJ1-5; no reliable D call. Per germline, CDR1 MNHNS and CDR2 SASEGT. The V and J ends lost 2 bases and 6 bases respectively, with 11 bases between them. The CDR3 has 14 amino acids. The CDR3 reads CASSESSYSQPQHF. For the CDR3, the DNA is TGTGCCAGCAGTGAATCGAGTTATAGTCAGCCCCAGCATTTT.

This clonotype has only a few counts. CDR3 DNA: TGTGCCAGCAACCAGGGACTAGCGGTCTGGGAGCAGTACTTC. It specifies CASNQGLAVWEQYF. This rearrangement joins TRBV10-3 to TRBJ2-7, with 11 bases fitting TRBD2. The junction had 12 bases not matched to a gene; V was cut back by 10 bases and J by 7 bases. CDR3 length equals 14 residues. The germline V gene has CDR1 ENHRY and CDR2 SYGVKD.

The chain recombines TRBV2 with TRBJ1-2; no firm D call. Per germline, CDR1 SNHLY and CDR2 FYNNEI. V lost 6 bases and J lost 7, with 9 bases in between. This CDR3 contains 11 residues. In nucleotides, the CDR3 is TGTGCCAGCAGGACCTTAAGTGGCTACACCTTC. This gives the protein CASRTLSGYTF.

The chain couples TRBV7-9 to TRBJ1-5; D not certain. V was trimmed by 5 bases and J by 5 bases, leaving 10 bases between them. From germline, CDR1 is SEHNR and CDR2 FQNEAQ (reference sequence). The CDR3 is 13 residues long. CDR3 DNA: TGTGCCAGCAGCGTAAAAGGAGATCAGCCCCAGCATTTT. Protein: CASSVKGDQPQHF.

The DNA for the CDR3 is TGTGCCAGCAGTGTAGGGGACCGGAAAGAGACCCAGTACTTC. Translation gives CASSVGDRKETQYF. The rearrangement joins TRBV2 to TRBJ2-5; the D gene could be TRBD1 or TRBD2 (5 bases each). Germline V lookup: CDR1 SNHLY, CDR2 FYNNEI. CDR3 length equals 14 residues. The ends were cut back, 4 bases at V and 3 bases at J, with 12 bases in the middle.

This clonotype was observed at least ten times. The V and J genes are TRBV7-9 and TRBJ1-4; D is ambiguous. This CDR3 contains 15 residues. Germline loops: CDR1 SEHNR, CDR2 FQNEAQ (reference sequence). Trimming took off 0 bases at V and 8 bases at J, with 13 bases between the two ends. The CDR3 DNA reads as TGTGCCAGCAGCTTAGCCGGGAGGCTAGGAGAAAAACTGTTTTTT. Amino acids: CASSLAGRLGEKLFF.

A word on this clonotype: The junction does not match germline at one end; this may be a read error. This chain joins TRBV7-9 and TRBJ2-5; possibly TRBD1 or TRBD2 for D (6 bases each). The CDR3 length is 15 residues. CDR1 SEHNR and CDR2 FQNEAQ come from the germline V gene (reference sequence). CDR3 DNA: TGTGCCAGCAGCGTCCAACAGGGCGGCGGGGAGACCCAGTCCTTC. Protein product: CASSVQQGGGETQSF.

This clonotype was counted many times. The CDR3 region is CAIMNAQAYEQYF. In DNA form, the CDR3 reads TGTGCCATCATGAACGCACAAGCCTACGAGCAGTACTTC. The chain has TRBV10-3 and TRBJ2-7; no firm D call. Germline V gene lookup returns CDR1 ENHRY and CDR2 SYGVKD. This CDR3 contains 13 residues. Trimming took off 7 bases at V and 2 bases at J, with 12 bases between the two ends.

A word on this clonotype: At one of its ends the junction is not consistent with the germline gene, which may arise from a read error. V usage is TRBV10-2 and J usage is TRBJ2-7; possibly TRBD1 for D (6 bases). The CDR3 is 14 residues long. CDR1 WSHSY and CDR2 SAAADI come from the germline V gene. Here the CDR3 DNA reads TGTGCCAGCAGCCCTGTTTTGGACAGCTACGAGCAGTACTTC. This encodes CASSPVLDSYEQYF.

For this clonotype: Because it lacks the conserved phenylalanine or tryptophan at the end, this CDR3 is likely a read error. CDR3: CASSFLMNTEAFL. The CDR3 nucleotides are TGCGCCAGCAGCTTTCTTATGAACACTGAAGCTTTCCTT. The chain couples TRBV5-1 to TRBJ1-1; no clear D gene. V was clipped by 2 bases and J by 0 bases, with 5 bases between them. This CDR3 comprises 13 residues. Germline values: CDR1 SGHRS, CDR2 YFSETQ.

The sample holds a few counts of this clonotype. This sequence joins TRBV6-5 and TRBJ2-2; D is unresolved. Germline V gene data show CDR1 as MNHEY and CDR2 as SVGAGI. The CDR3 has 14 residues. V lost 2 bases and J lost 2, with 6 bases in between. The CDR3 bases are TGTGCCAGCAGTTACGGGCTAAACACCGGGGAGCTGTTTTTT. This translates into CASSYGLNTGELFF.

In its sample, this clonotype was seen a few times. A much larger clone differs from this one at a single base, so this may be a read error. The gene calls are TRBV20-1 and TRBJ1-5, with D possibly TRBD1 on 6 matching bases. The CDR3 runs to 15 residues. Germline loops: CDR1 DFQATT, CDR2 SNEGSKA (reference sequence). The V and J ends lost 0 bases and 6 bases respectively, with 15 bases between them. The CDR3 sequence: CSARDVGGGTQPQHF. DNA of the CDR3: TGCAGTGCTAGAGATGTAGGGGGGGGGACTCAGCCCCAGCATTTT.